A single sample gave rise to the 5 T cell receptor beta chains below, sequenced in a study of vaccination and CD4 T cells after COVID-19. Sequenced with the Oncomine TCR Beta short-read assay was DNA taken from cultured CD4+ T cells. TCRdb reprocessed the PCR reads with MiXCR, giving one entry per CDR3 protein. The table records tens of thousands of distinct CDR3 sequences, 54% of them present only once. Their antigens remain unidentified. Indicated treatment: approximately nine-day PBMC culture with coronavirus spike peptide pools or control peptides (ViraFEST assay). Sequences were obtained from CD4+ T cells from blood, cultured in vitro. These receptors all stem from a human donor who had recovered from COVID-19.

The V call is TRBV20-1, the J call TRBJ1-2; TRBD1 matches 7 bases. This CDR3 spans 11 amino acids. V was clipped by 7 bases and J by 8 bases; unmatched bases: 7. The germline V gene has CDR1 DFQATT and CDR2 SNEGSKA (reference sequence). The CDR3 spells CSVGYRGGYTF. CDR3 bases: TGCAGTGTTGGTTACAGGGGCGGCTACACCTTC.

CDR3 bases: TGTGCCAGCAGTGAAGGTCACTACGCGGCTAGCACAGATACGCAGTATTTT. Its translation is CASSEGHYAASTDTQYF. This chain uses TRBV6-1 with TRBJ2-3; unclear D gene. Per the germline V gene, CDR1 is MNHNS and CDR2 is SASEGT. Trimming took 1 base from V and 0 from J, leaving 14 bases between them. There are 17 residues in the CDR3.

The V and J genes are TRBV6-2 or TRBV6-3 and TRBJ1-5, with unresolved D. CDR3 size: 16 residues. The germline CDR1 and CDR2 sequences are MNHEY and SVGEGT. The germline V and J ends were trimmed by 0 bases and 5 bases, with 14 bases remaining between them. The CDR3 loop reads CASSYSPTQVDQPQHF. The CDR3 nucleotides are TGTGCCAGCAGTTACTCTCCGACCCAGGTGGATCAGCCCCAGCATTTT.

The chain recombines TRBV2 with TRBJ2-5; no firm D call. The CDR3 has 13 amino acids. V lost 2 bases, J lost 4 bases, and 8 bases lay in between. The germline V gene encodes CDR1 SNHLY and CDR2 FYNNEI. Here the CDR3 reads CASSEQVTETQYF. The CDR3 nucleotides read TGTGCCAGCAGTGAACAGGTCACAGAGACCCAGTACTTC.

The CDR3 loop is CASSLGGRTQPQHF. The CDR3 region has the DNA TGTGCCAGCAGCTTAGGAGGGCGTACTCAGCCCCAGCATTTT. The rearrangement joins TRBV7-9 to TRBJ1-5; no clear D gene. The CDR3 sequence is 14 residues long. The germline CDR1 and CDR2 sequences are SEHNR and FQNEAQ (reference sequence). V shed 1 base and J shed 6 bases, with 10 bases lying between them.